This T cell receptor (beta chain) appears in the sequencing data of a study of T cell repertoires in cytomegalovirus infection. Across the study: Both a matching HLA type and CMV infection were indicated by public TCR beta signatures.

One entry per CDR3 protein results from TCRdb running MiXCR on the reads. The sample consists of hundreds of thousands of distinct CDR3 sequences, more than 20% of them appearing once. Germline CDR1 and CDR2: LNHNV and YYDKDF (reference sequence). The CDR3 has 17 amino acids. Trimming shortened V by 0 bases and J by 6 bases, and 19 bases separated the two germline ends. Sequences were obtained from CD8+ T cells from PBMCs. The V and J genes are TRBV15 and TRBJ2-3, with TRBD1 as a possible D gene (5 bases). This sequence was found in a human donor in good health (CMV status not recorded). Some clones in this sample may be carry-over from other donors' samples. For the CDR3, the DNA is TGTGCCACCAGCAGAGATATGACAGTCGATTCCTGGGATACGCAGTATTTT. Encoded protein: CATSRDMTVDSWDTQYF.